Listed here is a single T cell receptor beta chain. Its antigen is not known. This sample is part of a study of CD8+ T cells in alopecia areata. Study-level background: It was 6 to 18 months of tofacitinib, and then there were 6 months off drug. Findings and limits, study-wide: Patients displayed less clarity in TCR sharing than mice, a finding possibly related to HLA. Besides other cells, scalp samples also yield sequences of resident alphabeta T cells from normal skin. In lesional scalp, particularly from alopecia totalis/universalis, clonality was higher than in normal scalp.

It was cDNA, reverse transcribed from extracted RNA, that served as the sequencing template. Using immunoSEQ multiplex PCR, the repertoire was profiled, and TCRdb retains in-frame clones only, with some absent. The sample carries 150,000 or so clones, 40% to 60% recorded once. Sequencing used CD8+ T cells sorted from blood, obtained at week 0. The receptor was isolated from a human donor with alopecia areata.

CDR3 region: CASSPFRDTQYF. The CDR3 region has the DNA TGTGCCAGTAGTCCTTTTAGGGATACGCAGTATTTT. The chain joins TRBV19 to TRBJ2-3, with no clear D. Germline V CDR1 and CDR2: LNHDA, SQIVND (reference sequence). The CDR3 is 12 amino acids. V lost 5 bases to trimming and J lost 6 bases, with 9 bases between them. Full variable domain (rest looked up from reference TRBV19 and TRBJ2-3): DGGITQSPKYLFRKEGQNVTLSCEQNLNHDAMYWYRQDPGQGLRLIYYSQIVNDFQKGDIAEGYSVSREKKESFPLTVTSAQKNPTAFYLCASSPFRDTQYFGPGTRLTVL.